This T cell receptor (beta chain) was captured in a study of blood T cell repertoires in COVID-19. Looking at the study overall: Whether acute or convalescent, the COVID-19 samples came from the United States, Italy and Spain. The analysed material was cDNA or gDNA that came from T cells, B-cell-depleted T cells, or PBMCs.

Assay used: immunoSEQ multiplex PCR; TCRdb lists only in-frame clones, some missing. The sample shows about 270,000 clones, 85% to 90% of them seen only once. Patients in Seattle were enrolled during active infection, then followed longitudinally. CDR1 is MDHEN, CDR2 SYDVKM, per germline. V shed 5 bases, J shed 2 bases, and the junction held 7 bases outside the gene matches. This CDR3 contains 15 residues. V usage is TRBV28 and J usage is TRBJ1-1, with 8 bases aligning to TRBD1. Source material: peripheral blood. The TCR originated in a woman aged 30 to 39 with COVID-19, enrolled during active disease. The DNA for the CDR3 is TGTGCCAGCAGTCGTCAGGGGGCGACTAACACTGAAGCTTTCTTT. Its translation: CASSRQGATNTEAFF.